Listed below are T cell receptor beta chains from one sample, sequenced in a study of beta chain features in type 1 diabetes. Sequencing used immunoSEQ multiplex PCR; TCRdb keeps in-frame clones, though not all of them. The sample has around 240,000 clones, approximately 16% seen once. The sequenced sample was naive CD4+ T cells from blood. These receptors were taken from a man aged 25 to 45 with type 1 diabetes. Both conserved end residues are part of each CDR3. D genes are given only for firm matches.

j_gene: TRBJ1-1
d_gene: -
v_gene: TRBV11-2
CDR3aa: CASSTQGIEAFF

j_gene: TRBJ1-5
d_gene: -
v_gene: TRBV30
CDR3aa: CAWSSGGPGLSNQPQHF

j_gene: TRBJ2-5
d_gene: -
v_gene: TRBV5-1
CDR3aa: CASSLERGETQYF

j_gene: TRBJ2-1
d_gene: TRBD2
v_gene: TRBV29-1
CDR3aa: CSVEEMLAGGPLNEQFF

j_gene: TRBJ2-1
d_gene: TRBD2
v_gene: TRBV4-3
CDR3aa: CASSQVLAGYNEQFF

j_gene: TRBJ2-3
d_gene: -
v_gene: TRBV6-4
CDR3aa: CASSDSLLAASTDTQYF

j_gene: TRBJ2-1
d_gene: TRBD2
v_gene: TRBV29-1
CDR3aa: CSALAGVRDNEQFF

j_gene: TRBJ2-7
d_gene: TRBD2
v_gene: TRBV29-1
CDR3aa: CSVTGLAGVTEQYF

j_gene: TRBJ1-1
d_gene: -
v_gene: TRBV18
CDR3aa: CASSRVGGTEAFF

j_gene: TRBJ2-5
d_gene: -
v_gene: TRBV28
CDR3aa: CASSQGGLETQYF

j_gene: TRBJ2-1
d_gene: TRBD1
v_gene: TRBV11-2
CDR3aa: CASSLDRQGSGNEQFF

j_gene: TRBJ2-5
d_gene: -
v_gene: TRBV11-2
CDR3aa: CASSLPRGTQQETQYF

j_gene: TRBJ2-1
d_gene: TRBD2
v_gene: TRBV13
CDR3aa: CASSLEASGYYNEQFF

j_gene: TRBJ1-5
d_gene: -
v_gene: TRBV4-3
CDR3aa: CASSQDWESRGEPQHF

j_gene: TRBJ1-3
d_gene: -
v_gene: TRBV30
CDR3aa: CAWSARSGNTIYF

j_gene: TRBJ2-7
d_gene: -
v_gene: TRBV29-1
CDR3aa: CSATGSISYEQYF

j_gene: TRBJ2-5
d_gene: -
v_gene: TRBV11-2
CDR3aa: CASSFTDQETQYF

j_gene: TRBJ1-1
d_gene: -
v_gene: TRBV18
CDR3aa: CASSPSIMNTEAFF

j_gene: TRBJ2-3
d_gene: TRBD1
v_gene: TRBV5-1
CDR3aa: CASSLDRGGTDTQYF

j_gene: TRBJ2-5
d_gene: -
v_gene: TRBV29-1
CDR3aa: CSVAGSGQETQYF

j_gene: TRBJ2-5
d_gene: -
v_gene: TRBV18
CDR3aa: CASSRGWPADQETQYF

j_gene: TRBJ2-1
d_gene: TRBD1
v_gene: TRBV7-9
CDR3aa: CASSPRDRGTNEQFF

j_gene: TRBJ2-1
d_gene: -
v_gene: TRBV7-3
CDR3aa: CASSLLPSYNEQFF

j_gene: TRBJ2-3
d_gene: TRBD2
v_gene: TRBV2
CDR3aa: CASSGGRDTQYF

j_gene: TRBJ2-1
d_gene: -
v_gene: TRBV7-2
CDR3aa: CASSLVRANNEQFF

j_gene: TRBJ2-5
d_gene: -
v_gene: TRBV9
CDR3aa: CASSGSETQYF

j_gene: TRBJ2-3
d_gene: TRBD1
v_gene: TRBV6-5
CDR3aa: CASSYSNTGQTDTQYF

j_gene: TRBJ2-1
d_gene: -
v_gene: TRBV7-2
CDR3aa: CASSPGTYYNEQFF

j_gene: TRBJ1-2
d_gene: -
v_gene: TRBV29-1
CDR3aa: CSVFSGTPIYGYTF

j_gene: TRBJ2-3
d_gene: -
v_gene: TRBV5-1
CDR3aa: CASKPTGGVDTQYF

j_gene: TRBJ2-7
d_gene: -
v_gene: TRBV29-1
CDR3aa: CSVERPESYEQYF

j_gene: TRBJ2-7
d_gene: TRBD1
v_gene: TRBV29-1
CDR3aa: CSVLNGQGGTYEQYF

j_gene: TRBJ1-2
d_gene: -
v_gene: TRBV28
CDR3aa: CASSLVAGSYGYTF

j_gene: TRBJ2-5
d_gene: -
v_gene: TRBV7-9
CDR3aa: CASRNTGFLETQYF

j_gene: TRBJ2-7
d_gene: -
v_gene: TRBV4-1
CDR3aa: CASSQDLNGGLEQYF

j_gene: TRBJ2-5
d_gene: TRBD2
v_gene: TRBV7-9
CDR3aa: CASSFPGGETQYF

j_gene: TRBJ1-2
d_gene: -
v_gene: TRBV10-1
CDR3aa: CASSESWGGYTF

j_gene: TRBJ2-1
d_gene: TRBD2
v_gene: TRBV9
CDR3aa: CASSVPSGAYNEQFF

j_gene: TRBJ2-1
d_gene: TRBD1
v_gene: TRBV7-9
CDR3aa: CATPVRGSYNEQFF

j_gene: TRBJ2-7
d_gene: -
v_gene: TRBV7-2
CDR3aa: CASSLAGQGSGYEQYF

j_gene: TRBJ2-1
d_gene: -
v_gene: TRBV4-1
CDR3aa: CASSQIWNEQFF

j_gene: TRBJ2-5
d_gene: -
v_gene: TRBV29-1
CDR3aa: CSVAVGRARQYF

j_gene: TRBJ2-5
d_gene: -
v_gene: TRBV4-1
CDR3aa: CASSQDRRETQYF

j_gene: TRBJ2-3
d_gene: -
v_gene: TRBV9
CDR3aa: CASSVEGSMTDTQYF

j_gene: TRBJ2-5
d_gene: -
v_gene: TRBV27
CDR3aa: CASSLKAVRETQYF

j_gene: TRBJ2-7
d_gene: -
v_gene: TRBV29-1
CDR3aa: CSKLYQAEQYF

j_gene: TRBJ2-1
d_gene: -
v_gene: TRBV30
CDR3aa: CAWRDGSYNEQFF

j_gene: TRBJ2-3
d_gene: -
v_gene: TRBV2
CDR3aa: CASNLDRPDTQYF

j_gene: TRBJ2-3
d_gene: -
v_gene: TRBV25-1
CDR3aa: CASSATRADTQYF

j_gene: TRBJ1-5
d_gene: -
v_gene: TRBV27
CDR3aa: CASSLKGGAANQPQHF

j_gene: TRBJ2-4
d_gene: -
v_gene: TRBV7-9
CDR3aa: CASSLGGAKNIQYF

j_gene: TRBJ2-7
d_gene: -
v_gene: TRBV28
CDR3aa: CASSLTGPSYEQYF

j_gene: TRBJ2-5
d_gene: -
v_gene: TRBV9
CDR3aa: CASSVMGTAETQYF

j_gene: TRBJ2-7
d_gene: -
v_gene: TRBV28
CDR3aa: CASSFPHYQQYF